This T cell receptor (beta chain) derives from a study of T cell responses to AZD1222 COVID-19 vaccine. Here immunoSEQ multiplex PCR was the method, and the copy in TCRdb shows in-frame clones only, minus some. Counted here are approximately 100,000 clones, over 75% occurring once; the ten biggest clones make up roughly a sixth. The CDR3 is 16 residues long. CDR1 and CDR2 (germline): MGHRA, YSYEKL. V lost 1 base and J lost 5; bases outside the gene matches: 8. The source is an adult in good health. The rearrangement joins TRBV4-1 to TRBJ1-5, with TRBD1 identical over 7 bases. Here the sequenced sample was peripheral blood, taken on day 0 of AZD1222 vaccination. CDR3 bases: TGCGCCAGCAGCCAAGGGACCACAGGGGTCCATCAGCCCCAGCATTTT. Amino acid sequence: CASSQGTTGVHQPQHF.